The TCR beta chain under discussion was sequenced for a study of PD-L1 blockade in urothelial cancer. Libraries were prepared by immunoSEQ multiplex PCR; TCRdb keeps only in-frame clonotypes and omits some of them. The sample includes fewer than 75,000 clones, under 90% of them seen just once. Time point indicated: pretreatment peripheral blood. The CDR3 is made up of 15 amino acids. Looked up from germline, CDR1 is SGDLS and CDR2 is YYNGEE. V shed 4 bases, J shed 7 bases, and the junction held 8 bases outside the gene matches. The sequence came from a man in his sixties or seventies with urothelial cancer. The rearrangement uses TRBV9 and TRBJ2-1; the match to TRBD2 covers 10 bases. Sequenced material: PBMCs, taken around atezolizumab (anti-PD-L1) treatment. The DNA of the CDR3 is TGTGCCAGCAGCCCTAGCGGGAGTATTTGGAATGAGCAGTTCTTC. This encodes CASSPSGSIWNEQFF.